This entry lists 5 T cell receptor beta chains sequenced from one sample in a study of blood T cell repertoires in COVID-19. Only in-frame clones appear in the TCRdb table, and some are missing; sequencing was by immunoSEQ multiplex PCR. The data contain 150,000 to 200,000 clones, 65% to 85% of them singletons. Sequenced sample: peripheral blood. The receptors shown here come from a woman aged 35 to 49 with COVID-19, enrolled during active disease.

The CDR3 sequence is CASSMDRTPHYGYTF. CDR3 DNA: TGTGCCAGCAGCATGGACAGGACCCCACACTATGGCTACACCTTC. V usage is TRBV5-5 and J usage is TRBJ1-2; TRBD1 aligns across 7 bases. Trimming at V came to 4 bases and at J to 3 bases, leaving 9 bases not matched to a gene. Germline-derived CDR1 and CDR2 are SGHKS and YYEKEE (reference sequence). The CDR3 extends over 15 amino acids.

DNA for the CDR3: TGTGCCAGCAGTGACTCAGGCGGACTTCGGGGCTACACCTTC. It translates to CASSDSGGLRGYTF. This chain joins TRBV6-4 and TRBJ1-2; D is uncertain. In germline, CDR1 is MRHNA, CDR2 SNTAGT. The V gene lost 0 bases and the J gene lost 8 bases, with 13 bases spanning the gap. The CDR3 is made up of 14 amino acids.

V is TRBV27 and J is TRBJ1-5; 7 bases map to TRBD1. V trimming: 3 bases; J trimming: 2 bases; junction bases outside the gene matches: 4. The CDR3 has 15 amino acids. Per the germline V gene, CDR1 is MNHEY and CDR2 is SMNVEV (reference sequence). The CDR3 DNA follows: TGTGCCAGCAGTTTGCGACAGGGACGCAATCAGCCCCAGCATTTT. Its protein product is CASSLRQGRNQPQHF.

The CDR3, as DNA: TGTGCCAGCAGCGTAGAGGCCGGGACTGAAGCTTTCTTT. It is translated as CASSVEAGTEAFF. The J gene is TRBJ1-1, the V gene TRBV9, with D uncertain. Between the trimmed V and J ends, which lost 0 bases and 5 bases, there was a span of 8 bases. The CDR3 runs to 13 residues. Germline assignment: CDR1 SGDLS and CDR2 YYNGEE.

CDR3 amino acids: CATSESGGQGFTGELFF. CDR3 nucleotide sequence: TGTGCCACCAGTGAGTCTGGAGGACAGGGGTTCACCGGGGAGCTGTTTTTT. V gene TRBV24-1 combines with J gene TRBJ2-2, with 9 bases aligning to TRBD1. The length of the CDR3 is 17 residues. Unmatched junction bases numbered 9, after V lost 4 bases and J lost 4 bases. The germline V gene has CDR1 KGHDR and CDR2 SFDVKD.